The 26 T cell receptor beta chains below all came from one sample that was sequenced in a study of blood T cell repertoires in COVID-19. The assay was immunoSEQ multiplex PCR, and TCRdb's table has in-frame clones only and misses some. The data hold about 26,000 clones, with approximately 72% observed a single time. The material sequenced was peripheral blood. Receptor source: a man in his sixties with active or convalescent COVID-19.

This chain connects TRBV29-1 to TRBJ1-2, with 7 nucleotides matching TRBD1. Germline V gene sequence: CDR1 SQVTM, CDR2 ANQGSEA. V was clipped by 4 bases and J by 8 bases; unmatched bases: 4. The CDR3 has 11 amino acids. This CDR3 is CSVGRQGGYTF. CDR3 bases: TGCAGCGTTGGGCGACAGGGAGGCTACACCTTC.

The rearrangement joins TRBV6-1 to TRBJ1-4, with D possibly TRBD1 on 5 matching bases. V lost 4 bases and J lost 4, with 16 bases in between. There are 16 residues in the CDR3. Per germline, CDR1 MNHNS and CDR2 SASEGT. The CDR3 region has the DNA TGTGCCAGCAGTGGAAGACAAGGGGCCCTTAATGAAAAACTGTTTTTT. Protein sequence: CASSGRQGALNEKLFF.

This clone was observed a handful of times. The chain combines TRBV7-8 with TRBJ1-5, with D tentatively TRBD1 (5 bases). The CDR3 is 13 amino acids. The V end lost 4 bases, the J end lost 8 bases, and 12 bases lay between the germline ends. CDR1 is SGHVS, CDR2 FQNEAQ, per germline. The CDR3, as DNA: TGTGCCAGCAGCTCAACAGGTCCCAAGCCCCAGCATTTT. This encodes CASSSTGPKPQHF.

V usage is TRBV27 and J usage is TRBJ1-1, with 8 bases identical to TRBD1. The V segment lost 6 bases and the J segment 3 bases; nucleotides outside the gene matches: 12. This CDR3 spans 16 amino acids. Germline CDR1 and CDR2: MNHEY and SMNVEV (reference sequence). The CDR3 protein is CASRSTRGLGDTEAFF. The DNA of the CDR3 is TGTGCCAGCAGATCAACCAGGGGGCTGGGAGACACTGAAGCTTTCTTT.

The chain carries TRBV19 and TRBJ2-2; 13 bases agree with TRBD2. The CDR3 spans 16 residues. Germline V lookup: CDR1 LNHDA, CDR2 SQIVND (reference sequence). V shed 4 bases and J 7 bases; nucleotides not matched to a gene: 6. CDR3 in DNA: TGTGCCAGTAGTAGGACTAGCGGGAGTTGGGGCGGGGAGCTGTTTTTT. Protein sequence: CASSRTSGSWGGELFF.

This chain joins TRBV2 and TRBJ1-3; D might be TRBD1 (6 bases). The CDR3 contains 13 residues. Trimming shortened V by 8 bases and J by 0 bases, and 8 bases separated the two germline ends. The germline gives CDR1 SNHLY, CDR2 FYNNEI. The CDR3 DNA reads as TGTGCCAGCGGACAGCTCTCTGGAAACACCATATATTTT. As protein: CASGQLSGNTIYF.

J is TRBJ2-6 and V is TRBV5-1, with D possibly being TRBD1 (6 bases). Germline V gives CDR1 SGHRS, CDR2 YFSETQ. The ends were cut back, 3 bases at V and 2 bases at J, with 27 bases in the middle. The CDR3 covers 21 residues. The CDR3 is CASSSKNATGIGGPGANVLTF. DNA for the CDR3: TGCGCCAGCAGCTCAAAAAACGCCACAGGGATCGGAGGTCCTGGGGCCAACGTCCTGACTTTC.

This rearrangement joins TRBV18 to TRBJ1-1; D is possibly TRBD1 (6 bases). The V and J ends lost 6 bases and 4 bases respectively, with 12 bases between them. The germline V gene has CDR1 KGHSH and CDR2 LQKENI. The CDR3 length is 13 residues. The CDR3 is CASSLRGSTEAFF. The CDR3 DNA sequence: TGTGCCAGCTCCCTCAGGGGTTCCACTGAAGCTTTCTTT.

This clone was detected a few times. This rearrangement joins TRBV7-2 to TRBJ2-7; TRBD2 agrees at 12 bases. Germline V CDR1 and CDR2: SGHTA, FQGNSA. This CDR3 contains 14 residues. V lost 5 bases to trimming and J lost 9 bases; unmatched junction nucleotides: 8. In DNA, the CDR3 is TGTGCCAGCAGCCCAGTACCGGGACTAGCGGGGCAGTACTTC. Protein sequence: CASSPVPGLAGQYF.

V is TRBV3-1 (or the pseudogene TRBV3-2) and J is TRBJ1-1; TRBD1 matches at 9 bases. This CDR3 comprises 16 residues. J lost 10 bases, V lost 3 bases, and 15 bases had no gene match. Per germline, CDR1 LGHDT and CDR2 YNNKEL (reference sequence). CDR3 sequence (DNA): TGTGCCAGCAGCCATAGGACAGGGGCCGGACCCAGTGGAGCTTTCTTT. Encoded protein: CASSHRTGAGPSGAFF.

This clone was counted a few times. The V and J genes are TRBV29-1 and TRBJ1-5; D gene unclear. Trimming left V 4 bases short and J 5 bases short, with 12 bases between. Germline lookup yields CDR1 SQVTM and CDR2 ANQGSEA. The CDR3 covers 13 residues. The CDR3 region is CSVVVQLDQPQHF. CDR3 DNA sequence: TGCAGCGTTGTGGTACAGTTAGATCAGCCCCAGCATTTT.

This clone showed up just once. The chain combines TRBV25-1 with TRBJ1-2; D is ambiguous. Germline values: CDR1 MGHDK, CDR2 SYGVNS. The V and J ends lost 2 bases and 5 bases respectively, with 9 bases between them. This CDR3 comprises 13 residues. The CDR3: CASSETGGYGYTF. CDR3 nucleotide sequence: TGTGCCAGCAGTGAAACGGGAGGGTATGGCTACACCTTC.

The CDR3 loop is CASRLPGQNTEAFF. CDR3 DNA sequence: TGTGCCAGCAGACTTCCGGGACAGAACACTGAAGCTTTCTTT. This chain joins TRBV6-5 and TRBJ1-1, with D possibly TRBD1 on 6 matching bases. V was clipped by 6 bases and J by 1 base, with 12 bases between them. Germline assignment: CDR1 MNHEY and CDR2 SVGAGI. CDR3 length: 14 amino acids.

This clone occurred a few times. The chain joins TRBV5-8 to TRBJ1-6; 9 nucleotides line up with TRBD1. The CDR3 is made up of 17 amino acids. In germline, CDR1 is SGHTS, CDR2 YDEGEE. Trimming took 2 bases from V and 7 from J; bases not matched to a gene: 10. The DNA of the CDR3 is TGTGCCAGCAGCTTCTTGGACAGGGGAGCGGAGAATTCACCCCTCCACTTT. Translating gives CASSFLDRGAENSPLHF.

The genes are TRBV11-1 and TRBJ1-1, with D possibly matching TRBD1 (5 bases). CDR1 SGHAT and CDR2 FQDESV come from the germline V gene (reference sequence). V lost 5 bases and J 1 base, leaving 14 bases between the germline ends. The CDR3 extends over 15 amino acids. CDR3 sequence reads: CASSLGTGGNTEAFF. DNA of the CDR3: TGTGCCAGCAGCCTAGGCACGGGGGGGAACACTGAAGCTTTCTTT.

This clone has just a few counts. The chain employs TRBV4-1 and TRBJ2-4; possible D gene TRBD2, 6 bases. The germline CDR1 and CDR2 sequences are MGHRA and YSYEKL. This CDR3 spans 20 amino acids. Deletions cut 0 bases from V and 3 bases from J, with 24 bases between. The DNA of the CDR3 is TGCGCCAGCAGCCAAGAGGGTGTCCCCGGGGGAACAGTAGGCAAAAACATTCAGTACTTC. Its translation: CASSQEGVPGGTVGKNIQYF.

The rearrangement links TRBV6-5 to TRBJ2-7, with 7 bases lining up with TRBD2. Germline V gene sequence: CDR1 MNHEY, CDR2 SVGAGI. The CDR3 is 15 amino acids. The junction had 3 bases not matched to a gene; V was cut back by 1 base and J by 0 bases. The DNA for the CDR3 is TGTGCCAGCAGTTACTACAGGACTAGCTCCTACGAGCAGTACTTC. It codes for CASSYYRTSSYEQYF.

The genes are TRBV29-1 and TRBJ2-7; D not resolved. This CDR3 comprises 10 residues. V shed 4 bases and J shed 2 bases, with 3 bases lying between them. The germline CDR1 and CDR2 sequences are SQVTM and ANQGSEA. CDR3 sequence: CSVVTYEQYF. Here the CDR3 DNA reads TGCAGCGTTGTCACCTACGAGCAGTACTTC.

The gene calls are TRBV5-4 and TRBJ2-2; 15 bases fit TRBD2. V lost 6 bases, J lost 9 bases, and 15 bases stayed unmatched. The CDR3 spans 18 residues. Per the germline V gene, CDR1 is SGHNT and CDR2 is YYREEE (reference sequence). This chain's CDR3 is CASNISPGLAGGFRELFF. In nucleotides, the CDR3 is TGTGCCAGCAACATCTCCCCAGGACTAGCGGGGGGGTTTCGGGAGCTGTTTTTT.

The chain employs TRBV7-9 and TRBJ2-1; D is perhaps TRBD2 (6 bases). The CDR3 loop spans 16 amino acids. Germline assignment: CDR1 SEHNR and CDR2 FQNEAQ (reference sequence). Trimming took 5 bases from V and 5 from J, leaving 19 bases between them. CDR3 DNA sequence: TGTGCCAGCAGCCAACTGGGAGCGGGTGCCGACAATGAGCAGTTCTTC. Protein: CASSQLGAGADNEQFF.

This clone qualifies as medium-sized (0.01 to 0.1%). CDR3 sequence (DNA): TGTGCCAGCAGCCCGAGGACAGGGGAAGGCCAAGAGACCCAGTACTTC. Translation gives CASSPRTGEGQETQYF. The chain carries TRBV7-9 and TRBJ2-5; 9 bases agree with TRBD1. CDR3 length equals 16 residues. The germline CDR1 and CDR2 sequences are SEHNR and FQNEAQ (reference sequence). Germline trimming cut 5 bases from V and 1 base from J; bases unmatched to any gene: 8.

The V and J genes are TRBV6-6 and TRBJ2-2; TRBD1 is a possible D gene (6 bases). CDR3 length equals 15 residues. V dropped 6 bases and J dropped 4 bases, with 15 bases sitting between them. Germline V gene lookup returns CDR1 MNHNY and CDR2 SVGAGI (reference sequence). The CDR3 region is CASSLQGPTTGELFF. The CDR3 nucleotides read TGTGCCAGCAGCTTACAGGGTCCGACCACCGGGGAGCTGTTTTTT.

J is TRBJ2-7 and V is TRBV5-1; D perhaps matches TRBD1 (6 bases). Germline CDR1 is SGHRS and CDR2 is YFSETQ. The CDR3 is 15 amino acids. V lost 5 bases and J lost 0, with 15 bases in between. The CDR3 DNA follows: TGCGCCAGCAGATGGACAGATAAGAGCTCCTACGAGCAGTACTTC. Translation gives CASRWTDKSSYEQYF.

V and J are TRBV6-5 and TRBJ1-4; D is perhaps TRBD1 (5 bases). The V gene lost 9 bases and the J gene lost 6 bases, with 8 bases spanning the gap. The CDR3 spans 11 residues. The germline CDR1 and CDR2 sequences are MNHEY and SVGAGI. The CDR3 nucleotides are TGTGCCAGTCAGGGCCATGAAAAACTGTTTTTT. This sequence encodes CASQGHEKLFF.

This chain links TRBV6-4 with TRBJ2-7; 7 bases are a match to TRBD1. In germline, CDR1 is MRHNA, CDR2 SNTAGT. V lost 9 bases and J lost 6; bases outside the gene matches: 2. The CDR3 runs to 10 residues. The CDR3 reads CARNRGEQYF. The CDR3 nucleotides read TGTGCCAGGAACAGGGGCGAGCAGTACTTC.

The V call is TRBV9, the J call TRBJ2-6; the D gene is possibly TRBD1 (5 bases). The CDR3 consists of 14 residues. V was trimmed by 3 bases and J by 2 bases, leaving 6 bases between them. Germline loops: CDR1 SGDLS, CDR2 YYNGEE. The CDR3 DNA reads TGTGCCAGCAGCGCCAGGGCTGGGGCCAACGTCCTGACTTTC. This gives the protein CASSARAGANVLTF.